This section outlines one T cell receptor (beta chain) sequence together with its context. The same CDR3 is also encoded by other DNA sequences in this sample. The data derive from a study of blood T cell repertoires in COVID-19. The wider study: Sites across the United States, Italy and Spain contributed samples from acute and convalescent COVID-19. Sources were T cells, B-cell-depleted T cells, or PBMCs; the material itself was cDNA or gDNA.

Looked up from germline, CDR1 is KGHSH and CDR2 is LQKENI. The CDR3 length is 14 residues. With 1 base removed from V and 1 base from J, the gap between germline ends came to 5 bases. Study processing details: Researchers report that nucleated cell counts were estimated from reference gene primer amplification. Profiling relied on immunoSEQ multiplex PCR, and the TCRdb table lists in-frame clones only, not all of them. V, J and clone size derive from that table, while D and trimming were established from the DNA sequence. The data contain about 360,000 clones, roughly 80% of them seen just once; the ten biggest clones take up roughly 1.2%.

The rearrangement uses TRBV18 and TRBJ1-5, with D perhaps matching TRBD1 (5 bases). The sample was peripheral blood. The TCR originated in a human donor with acute or convalescent COVID-19. The donor label of this sample is uncertain. The CDR3 coding sequence is TGTGCCAGCTCACCACAGGGGAGCAATCAGCCCCAGCATTTT. Translating it yields CASSPQGSNQPQHF.